These 27 T cell receptor beta chains were sequenced from one sample in a study of identical twins. Each CDR3 protein gets one entry after TCRdb re-called the 5' RACE reads with MiXCR. Of roughly 1,500,000 distinct CDR3 sequences in the sample, less than 40% were seen once. The sample consisted of cord blood. The receptors come from a newborn girl in good health.

This clonotype was detected a few times. The chain couples TRBV15 to TRBJ2-7; TRBD1 or TRBD2 may be the D gene (5 bases each). V lost 1 base to trimming and J lost 2 bases, with 12 bases between them. Germline assignment: CDR1 LNHNV and CDR2 YYDKDF (reference sequence). The CDR3 loop spans 15 amino acids. Written as DNA, the CDR3 is TGTGCCACCAGCAGAGTTGGGACGGCCGCCTACGAGCAGTACTTC. It codes for CATSRVGTAAYEQYF.

The chain recombines TRBV14 with TRBJ2-3; 10 bases line up with TRBD2. This CDR3 comprises 15 residues. Losses at the gene ends were 7 bases for V and 5 bases for J; bases not matched to a gene: 9. Germline V lookup: CDR1 SGHDN, CDR2 FVKESK. CDR3 sequence (DNA): TGTGCCAGCAACAGGGGGACTAGCGAGCGAGATACGCAGTATTTT. Protein product: CASNRGTSERDTQYF.

The chain has TRBV4-1 and TRBJ2-1; TRBD2 agrees at 12 bases. Unmatched junction bases numbered 4, after V lost 2 bases and J lost 8 bases. The CDR3 has 15 amino acids. Looked up from germline, CDR1 is MGHRA and CDR2 is YSYEKL. CDR3 DNA: TGCGCCAGCAGCCAAAGGACTAGCGGGAAGGATGAGCAGTTCTTC. Its translation: CASSQRTSGKDEQFF.

This clonotype has just a few counts. The chain couples TRBV3-1 to TRBJ2-1; D gene unclear. The CDR3 consists of 15 residues. Per germline, CDR1 LGHDT and CDR2 YNNKEL (reference sequence). With 6 bases removed from V and 3 bases from J, the gap between germline ends came to 15 bases. CDR3 in DNA: TGTGCCAGCAGTCCTAGGGTTATCTACTACAATGAGCAGTTCTTC. Protein product: CASSPRVIYYNEQFF.

This clonotype has a handful of counts. This rearrangement joins TRBV5-1 to TRBJ1-4; maybe TRBD1 (6 bases). The CDR3 has 16 amino acids. Germline lookup yields CDR1 SGHRS and CDR2 YFSETQ. V was pared by 4 bases and J by 0 bases, with 13 bases between. The CDR3 region has the DNA TGCGCCAGCAGCCCCCCAACAGGGACAACTAATGAAAAACTGTTTTTT. It yields the protein CASSPPTGTTNEKLFF.

Comments on this clonotype: Being one base from a much bigger clone, this may be a read error. The gene calls are TRBV12-3 or TRBV12-4 and TRBJ2-1; 11 positions agree with TRBD2. The ends lost 3 bases at V and 13 bases at J; junction bases unmatched: 14. The CDR3 is 16 amino acids. The CDR3 DNA is TGTGCCAGCAGTTTCTCCGGGACTAGCGGTCAAGAGACCCAGTTCTTC. It encodes CASSFSGTSGQETQFF.

The chain links TRBV6-6 to TRBJ1-4; D perhaps matches TRBD1 (5 bases). This CDR3 comprises 15 residues. Trimming removed 2 bases at V and 7 bases at J, with 14 bases between. Germline V lookup: CDR1 MNHNY, CDR2 SVGAGI (reference sequence). CDR3 DNA sequence: TGTGCCAGCAGTTACAACCGGGACCCCCTTGAAAAACTGTTTTTT. Amino acid sequence: CASSYNRDPLEKLFF.

The chain links TRBV25-1 to TRBJ2-1; D gene uncertain. Germline CDR1 and CDR2: MGHDK and SYGVNS. V was pared by 3 bases and J by 6 bases, with 15 bases between. This CDR3 spans 15 amino acids. For the CDR3, the DNA is TGTGCCAGCAGTGAGAGACTCCCGGCCACCAATGAGCAGTTCTTC. Amino acid sequence: CASSERLPATNEQFF.

The chain uses TRBV10-3 and TRBJ1-4, with D hard to call. The V and J ends lost 6 bases and 5 bases respectively, with 7 bases between them. The CDR3 totals 12 residues. Germline-derived CDR1 and CDR2 are ENHRY and SYGVKD. The CDR3 DNA is TGTGCCATCAGCGGTCTAAATGAAAAACTGTTTTTT. Translating it yields CAISGLNEKLFF.

This chain joins TRBV28 and TRBJ2-5; 8 bases agree with TRBD2. The junction had 15 bases not matched to a gene; V was cut back by 10 bases and J by 11 bases. CDR3 length: 13 amino acids. In germline, CDR1 is MDHEN, CDR2 SYDVKM. In DNA form, the CDR3 reads TGTGCCACGCCGGGACTAGGCAACAATGAGCAGTACTTC. This gives the protein CATPGLGNNEQYF. Full variable domain (missing parts from reference TRBV28 and TRBJ2-5): DVKVTQSSRYLVKRTGEKVFLECVQDMDHENMFWYRQDPGLGLRLIYFSYDVKMKEKGDIPEGYSVSREKKERFSLILESASTNQTSMYLCATPGLGNNEQYFGPGTRLLVL.

Remarks on this clonotype: This may arise from a read error, as a much more abundant clone is one base away. V is TRBV10-3 and J is TRBJ2-5, with 7 bases identical to TRBD1. With the DNA end fitting TRBJ2-1 better, the J assignment may be wrong. The CDR3 extends over 15 amino acids. Looked up from germline, CDR1 is ENHRY and CDR2 is SYGVKD. For the CDR3, the DNA is TGTGCCATCAGTGAAGTGACAGGGAACCAAGAGACCCAGTTCTTC. This translates into CAISEVTGNQETQFF.

The table lists this clonotype with a few counts. The rearrangement uses TRBV20-1 and TRBJ2-7; no definite D call. The germline V gene encodes CDR1 DFQATT and CDR2 SNEGSKA (reference sequence). There are 11 residues in the CDR3. Trimming cost V 7 bases and J 3 bases, with 10 bases left between them. The CDR3 DNA reads as TGCAGTGTCCCCAGGAACTACGAGCAGTACTTC. It codes for CSVPRNYEQYF.

The genes are TRBV20-1 and TRBJ2-7; 11 nucleotides line up with TRBD2. CDR3 length equals 12 residues. CDR1 is DFQATT and CDR2 is SNEGSKA in the germline V gene (reference sequence). The CDR3 here is CSLAGGPYEQYF. The CDR3 DNA reads TGCAGCTTAGCGGGAGGGCCCTACGAGCAGTACTTC.

The chain is built from TRBV10-3 and TRBJ2-4; a weak D match, TRBD1 (5 bases). The germline gives CDR1 ENHRY, CDR2 SYGVKD. Trimming removed 3 bases from V and 13 bases from J, with 13 bases in between. CDR3 length: 12 amino acids. The CDR3 nucleotides are TGTGCCATCAGTGACCCCGTCAGGGTGCAGTACTTC. As protein: CAISDPVRVQYF.

This clonotype has a handful of counts. This chain connects TRBV11-2 to TRBJ2-1; TRBD1 agrees at 9 bases. This CDR3 comprises 14 residues. The germline V gene encodes CDR1 SGHAT and CDR2 FQNNGV. V trimming: 3 bases; J trimming: 9 bases; junction bases outside the gene matches: 6. The CDR3 protein is CASSLTGGHAEQFF. The DNA of the CDR3 is TGTGCCAGCAGCTTGACAGGGGGGCATGCTGAGCAGTTCTTC.

The V call is TRBV5-1, the J call TRBJ1-4; D unresolved. Germline lookup yields CDR1 SGHRS and CDR2 YFSETQ. The length of the CDR3 is 14 residues. Between the trimmed V and J ends, which lost 2 bases and 0 bases, there was a span of 5 bases. Here the CDR3 reads CASSLQSTNEKLFF. CDR3 sequence (DNA): TGCGCCAGCAGCTTACAGTCAACTAATGAAAAACTGTTTTTT.

The V call is TRBV7-9, the J call TRBJ2-1; D not certain. The length of the CDR3 is 12 residues. Germline-derived CDR1 and CDR2 are SEHNR and FQNEAQ (reference sequence). Trimming cost V 6 bases and J 7 bases, with 10 bases left between them. CDR3 sequence reads: CASRPTGNEQFF. As DNA, the CDR3 is TGTGCCAGCAGACCTACTGGGAATGAGCAGTTCTTC.

This chain links TRBV11-2 with TRBJ2-7; 8 positions match TRBD2. This CDR3 contains 17 residues. Germline V gene data show CDR1 as SGHAT and CDR2 as FQNNGV. V dropped 4 bases and J dropped 7; count of bases not matched to a gene: 18. The CDR3 nucleotides are TGTGCCAGCAGCTCAAGAACAGGGACTAGGCGCTACAATGAGCAGTACTTC. Translated, it gives CASSSRTGTRRYNEQYF.

This clonotype showed up just a few times. The chain is built from TRBV20-1 and TRBJ1-4, with D perhaps TRBD1 (6 bases). The CDR3 sequence is 12 residues long. Germline CDR1 and CDR2: DFQATT and SNEGSKA (reference sequence). Trimming cost V 6 bases and J 7 bases, with 12 bases left between them. The CDR3 here is CSAAGVGEKLFF. The CDR3 region has the DNA TGCAGTGCGGCAGGGGTTGGTGAAAAACTGTTTTTT.

The chain combines TRBV29-1 with TRBJ2-4; possible D gene TRBD1, 5 bases. Between the trimmed V and J ends, which lost 2 bases and 5 bases, there was a span of 13 bases. The CDR3 covers 14 residues. Germline V CDR1 and CDR2: SQVTM, ANQGSEA. CDR3 region: CSVETGQRENIQYF. The CDR3 DNA follows: TGCAGCGTTGAAACCGGACAAAGGGAAAACATTCAGTACTTC.

This clonotype was counted a few times. The V gene is TRBV4-2, the J gene TRBJ1-2, with TRBD1 matching over 7 bases. The CDR3 consists of 16 residues. Trimming took 1 base from V and 0 from J; bases not matched to a gene: 5. Germline CDR1 LGHNA, CDR2 YNFKEQ. The CDR3 reads CASSQVRQGTNYGYTF. The CDR3 DNA reads TGTGCCAGCAGCCAAGTCCGACAGGGTACTAACTATGGCTACACCTTC.

This clonotype appeared many times. The chain uses TRBV11-2 and TRBJ2-5; D unresolved. Trimming shortened V by 1 base and J by 2 bases, and 14 bases separated the two germline ends. The CDR3 covers 16 residues. The V gene's germline CDR1 is SGHAT and CDR2 FQNNGV. In nucleotides, the CDR3 is TGTGCCAGCAGCTTAGGGGATTGGGCGGCTCAAGAGACCCAGTACTTC. The encoded protein is CASSLGDWAAQETQYF. Looking up the rest from reference TRBV11-2 and TRBJ2-5 gives the full variable domain: EAGVAQSPRYKIIEKRQSVAFWCNPISGHATLYWYQQILGQGPKLLIQFQNNGVVDDSQLPKDRFSAERLKGVDSTLKIQPAKLEDSAVYLCASSLGDWAAQETQYFGPGTRLLVL.

This clonotype occurred a few times. This sequence joins TRBV20-1 and TRBJ1-5; D remains ambiguous. The V end was cut by 3 bases, the J end by 3 bases, with 9 bases between. The CDR3 spans 13 residues. Looked up from germline, CDR1 is DFQATT and CDR2 is SNEGSKA (reference sequence). CDR3 DNA: TGCAGTGCTAGTGGGCGGCCCAATCAGCCCCAGCATTTT. It specifies CSASGRPNQPQHF.

In its sample, this clonotype was seen a few times. The chain couples TRBV9 to TRBJ2-1; D gene ambiguous. The CDR3 is 14 amino acids. Trimming removed 0 bases at V and 3 bases at J, with 7 bases between. The germline CDR1 and CDR2 sequences are SGDLS and YYNGEE. The CDR3 spells CASSVDWNYNEQFF. The DNA for the CDR3 is TGTGCCAGCAGCGTAGACTGGAACTACAATGAGCAGTTCTTC.

This clonotype was detected a few times. The chain has TRBV28 and TRBJ1-2, with D maybe TRBD1 (6 bases). The CDR3 runs 16 residues. Trimming left V 6 bases short and J 3 bases short, with 20 bases between. CDR1 MDHEN and CDR2 SYDVKM come from the germline V gene. The DNA of the CDR3 is TGTGCCAGCAGAAGACAGGACCTTATACTTGACTATGGCTACACCTTC. This translates into CASRRQDLILDYGYTF.

CDR3 DNA sequence: TGCAGTGCTAGAGGCGGACGGACCACAGATACGCAGTATTTT. Encoded protein: CSARGGRTTDTQYF. The chain is built from TRBV20-1 and TRBJ2-3, with D hard to call. Germline V gene data show CDR1 as DFQATT and CDR2 as SNEGSKA (reference sequence). The CDR3 extends over 14 amino acids. V dropped 1 base and J dropped 2 bases, with 10 bases sitting between them.

The chain carries TRBV10-3 and TRBJ1-3, with D perhaps matching TRBD1 (6 bases). The germline gives CDR1 ENHRY, CDR2 SYGVKD. V gave up 4 bases and J gave up 0 bases, with 19 bases separating them. The CDR3 has 18 residues. In nucleotides, the CDR3 is TGTGCCATCAGTGCGTGGGGGCCCAGTCGGAGCTCTGGAAACACCATATATTTT. Protein: CAISAWGPSRSSGNTIYF.